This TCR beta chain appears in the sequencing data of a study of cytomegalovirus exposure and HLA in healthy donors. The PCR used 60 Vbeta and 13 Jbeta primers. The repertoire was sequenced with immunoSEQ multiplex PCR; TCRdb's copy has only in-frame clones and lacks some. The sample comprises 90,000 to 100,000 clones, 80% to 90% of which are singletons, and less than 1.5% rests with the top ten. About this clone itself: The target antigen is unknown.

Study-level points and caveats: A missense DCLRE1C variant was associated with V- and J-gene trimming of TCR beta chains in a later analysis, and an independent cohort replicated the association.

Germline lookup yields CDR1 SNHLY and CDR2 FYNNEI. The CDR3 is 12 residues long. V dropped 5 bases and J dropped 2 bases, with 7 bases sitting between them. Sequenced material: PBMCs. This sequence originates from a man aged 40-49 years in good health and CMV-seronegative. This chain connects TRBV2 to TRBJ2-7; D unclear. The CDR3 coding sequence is TGTGCCAGCAGTATTGTAACCTACGAGCAGTACTTC. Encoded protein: CASSIVTYEQYF.